The clone carrying this TCR beta chain was seen repeatedly, ten times or more. As yet, its antigen is unknown. Molecular-barcoded quantitative 5'-RACE produced these TCR beta libraries. TCRdb re-called the 5' RACE reads with MiXCR, one entry per CDR3 protein. The table records approximately 500,000 distinct CDR3 sequences, 10% to 15% of them present only once. The entry originates in a study of CD8 T cells in ankylosing spondylitis. General study points: Within matched ankylosing spondylitis synovial fluid, disease-linked clones were reportedly significantly enriched. CD8+ disease-linked clones were present at relatively low frequencies in blood. Typical of ankylosing spondylitis blood, it appeared, was a TCR beta motif of under 10 highly homologous variants.

The sequenced material came from blood, either unsorted or a sorted T cell fraction (not recorded which). This TCR came from a male donor with ankylosing spondylitis.

The CDR3 sequence is CASSLGTGSYNEQFF. The CDR3 nucleotides read TGCGCCAGCAGCCTAGGGACAGGGTCTTACAATGAGCAGTTCTTC. The rearrangement uses TRBV5-1 and TRBJ2-1; 9 bases map to TRBD1. With 4 bases clipped from V and 4 bases from J, the junction kept 6 bases outside the gene matches. Germline CDR1 and CDR2: SGHRS and YFSETQ. This CDR3 has 15 residues.